This T cell receptor (beta chain) came from a study of human T cells and chemical hapten exposure. During construction of the library, unique molecular identifiers were attached to individual cDNA molecules for quantitative, reproducible TCR counting. TCRdb redid the calling of the RACE reads with MiXCR, one entry per CDR3 protein. Of roughly 160,000 distinct CDR3 sequences listed, about 14% were seen once; the top ten hold approximately 1.5%. This clonotype has a handful of counts. Time point defined: patch test 1, 2 weeks after DPC sensitization. Treatment described: therapeutic diphenylcyclopropenone sensitization with weekly scalp DPC. V was trimmed by 2 bases and J by 6 bases, leaving 17 bases between them. The CDR3 is made up of 15 amino acids. Germline V CDR1 and CDR2: SGHTA, FQGNSA.

This material consisted of whole blood, taken in connection with sensitization to the hapten diphenylcyclopropenone (DPC). This chain joins TRBV7-2 and TRBJ2-7; D may match TRBD1 or TRBD2 (5 bases each). The sequence was obtained from a woman aged 30 to 39 with alopecia areata. Some clones in this sample may be carry-over from other donors' samples. The CDR3 nucleotides read TGTGCCAGCAGCTTAAAGCTAGGGGAGAGAAGCGAGCAGTACTTC. It translates to CASSLKLGERSEQYF.